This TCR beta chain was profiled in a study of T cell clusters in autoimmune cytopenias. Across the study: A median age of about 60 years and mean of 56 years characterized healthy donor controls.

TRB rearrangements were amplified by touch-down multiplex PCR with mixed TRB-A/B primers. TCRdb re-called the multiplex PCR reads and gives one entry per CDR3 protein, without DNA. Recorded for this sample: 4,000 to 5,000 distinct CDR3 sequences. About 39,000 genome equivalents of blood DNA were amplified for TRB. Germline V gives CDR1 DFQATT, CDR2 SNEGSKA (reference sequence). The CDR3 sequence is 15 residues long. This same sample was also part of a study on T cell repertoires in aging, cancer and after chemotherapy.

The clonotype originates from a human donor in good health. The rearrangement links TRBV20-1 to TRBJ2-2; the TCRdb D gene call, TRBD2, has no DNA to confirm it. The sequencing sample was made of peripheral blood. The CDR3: CSARDGLADTGELFF.